Given below is one TCR beta chain in context. V was cut by 3 bases and J by 1 base, with 21 bases left in between. CDR3 length equals 17 residues. Germline lookup yields CDR1 GTSNPN and CDR2 SVGIG (reference sequence). The data were obtained in a study of blood T cell repertoires in COVID-19. The method was immunoSEQ multiplex PCR; TCRdb's version includes in-frame clones alone and lacks a portion of them. The table records about 320,000 clones, around 90% of them present only once. This TCR was recovered from a man aged 55-75 years who had recovered from COVID-19. The specimen sequenced was PBMCs or T cells enriched from blood (not recorded which). This rearrangement joins TRBV30 to TRBJ2-5; a possible D gene is TRBD2 (5 bases). In DNA form, the CDR3 reads TGTGCCTGGAGGCAAGTTTGGCGGGCCACATTCCAAGAGACCCAGTACTTC. It yields the protein CAWRQVWRATFQETQYF.